These 23 T cell receptor beta chains originate from one sample sequenced in a study of blood T cell repertoires in COVID-19 (dated by TCRdb to about 2020). The library was produced with the immunoSEQ multiplex PCR assay. The source is immuneACCESS, and TCRdb retained only in-frame sequences with V and J called. Part of the clones is not carried over; for the studies checked, unresolved V genes explain less than half of this, and the remainder is unexplained. Here the sample has some 350,000 clones; about 89% occur a single time. The top ten clones comprise less than 6% of the sample. The sample comprised PBMCs or T cells enriched from blood (not recorded which). The source is a woman in her twenties or thirties who had recovered from COVID-19.

This chain connects TRBV5-6 to TRBJ2-7; 7 positions agree with TRBD2. J lost 2 bases, V lost 3 bases, and 11 bases had no gene match. CDR1 and CDR2 from the germline V gene are SGHDT and YYEEEE. The CDR3 length is 16 residues. CDR3 loop: CASSSLGRGTPYEQYF. CDR3 DNA sequence: TGTGCCAGCAGCTCCTTAGGGCGGGGGACTCCCTACGAGCAGTACTTC.

The chain carries TRBV4-1 and TRBJ2-1, with 9 bases aligning to TRBD2. Trimming removed 1 base from V and 2 bases from J; junction bases left unmatched: 9. Per germline, CDR1 MGHRA and CDR2 YSYEKL. The CDR3 is made up of 18 amino acids. The CDR3 here is CASSQGRGGGATYNEQFF. DNA of the CDR3: TGCGCCAGCAGCCAAGGACGAGGCGGGGGGGCGACCTACAATGAGCAGTTCTTC.

The V gene is TRBV18, the J gene TRBJ1-3, with 7 nucleotides matching TRBD1. The CDR3 consists of 14 residues. In germline, CDR1 is KGHSH, CDR2 LQKENI. V was clipped by 6 bases and J by 0 bases; unmatched bases: 2. The CDR3 region is CASSGTVSGNTIYF. The CDR3 DNA sequence: TGTGCCAGCTCGGGGACAGTCTCTGGAAACACCATATATTTT.

The chain carries TRBV10-1 and TRBJ1-5; D not resolved. The V end was cut by 8 bases, the J end by 0 bases, with 14 bases between. The CDR3 length is 15 residues. Germline V gives CDR1 WNHNN, CDR2 SYGVQD (reference sequence). The CDR3 coding sequence is TGCGCCAGCCCTCTAGTGGCAGATAGCAATCAGCCCCAGCATTTT. Its translation is CASPLVADSNQPQHF.

This chain uses TRBV29-1 with TRBJ1-1, with TRBD1 identical over 8 bases. This CDR3 has 13 amino acids. Unmatched junction bases numbered 10, after V lost 7 bases and J lost 6 bases. Germline CDR1 is SQVTM and CDR2 is ANQGSEA. As DNA, the CDR3 is TGCAGCGCCCGTGGACAGGGAGACCCTGAAGCTTTCTTT. Protein sequence: CSARGQGDPEAFF. The variable domain in full, with the rest retrieved from reference TRBV29-1 and TRBJ1-1, is SAVISQKPSRDICQRGTSLTIQCQVDSQVTMMFWYRQQPGQSLTLIATANQGSEATYESGFVIDKFPISRPNLTFSTLTVSNMSPEDSSIYLCSARGQGDPEAFFGQGTRLTVV.

The V gene is TRBV7-9, the J gene TRBJ1-4; 8 bases are a match to TRBD1. The CDR3 covers 14 residues. Germline V gives CDR1 SEHNR, CDR2 FQNEAQ (reference sequence). After removal of 1 base from V and 5 bases from J, the junction contained 0 bases not matched to a gene. CDR3 DNA sequence: TGTGCCAGCAGCTTAGGGGACAGGAATGAAAAACTGTTTTTT. Its protein product is CASSLGDRNEKLFF. Based on the CDR3 plus reference TRBV7-9 and TRBJ1-4, the full variable domain is DTGVSQNPRHKITKRGQNVTFRCDPISEHNRLYWYRQTLGQGPEFLTYFQNEAQLEKSRLLSDRFSAERPKGSFSTLEIQRTEQGDSAMYLCASSLGDRNEKLFFGSGTQLSVL.

The chain combines TRBV28 with TRBJ2-7; 14 nucleotides match TRBD2. CDR1 MDHEN and CDR2 SYDVKM come from the germline V gene. The length of the CDR3 is 17 residues. J gave up 6 bases and V 2 bases, and 9 bases lay outside the gene matches. CDR3 protein: CASSLETSGGARPEQYF. In DNA form, the CDR3 reads TGTGCCAGCAGTTTAGAGACTAGCGGGGGGGCCCGCCCCGAGCAGTACTTC.

CDR3 amino acids: CASRGGVGAFF. CDR3 bases: TGTGCCAGCAGGGGAGGGGTCGGAGCTTTCTTT. The chain uses TRBV6-5 and TRBJ1-1; possibly TRBD1 for D (5 bases). V was shortened by 6 bases and J by 10 bases, with 12 bases between the two germline ends. This CDR3 has 11 residues. CDR1 is MNHEY and CDR2 is SVGAGI in the germline V gene.

The chain is built from TRBV5-1 and TRBJ1-1, with 9 bases that match TRBD1. Unmatched junction bases numbered 10, after V lost 2 bases and J lost 5 bases. CDR1 and CDR2 (germline): SGHRS, YFSETQ. The CDR3 length is 16 residues. The CDR3 region is CASSFNPTGGFTEAFF. In DNA, the CDR3 is TGCGCCAGCAGCTTCAACCCGACAGGGGGGTTTACTGAAGCTTTCTTT.

This chain uses TRBV25-1 with TRBJ2-7; D might be TRBD2 (5 bases). This CDR3 has 12 amino acids. Trimming cost V 1 base and J 9 bases, with 10 bases left between them. Germline CDR1 and CDR2: MGHDK and SYGVNS. The CDR3 is CASSELGVGQYF. For the CDR3, the DNA is TGTGCCAGCAGTGAATTGGGAGTGGGGCAGTACTTC.

The V gene is TRBV11-2, the J gene TRBJ1-2; D remains ambiguous. Germline loops: CDR1 SGHAT, CDR2 FQNNGV. There are 13 residues in the CDR3. Trimming stripped 1 base from V and 8 bases from J, with 11 bases between. The CDR3 spells CASSLGSPRGYTF. The CDR3 DNA follows: TGTGCCAGCAGCTTAGGGAGTCCTAGGGGCTACACCTTC.

This chain connects TRBV4-1 to TRBJ1-4, with TRBD1 identical over 7 bases. The trim removed 3 bases at V and 6 bases at J, leaving 7 bases unmatched. Per germline, CDR1 MGHRA and CDR2 YSYEKL. CDR3 size: 15 residues. CDR3 in amino acids: CASSHNRGGDEKLFF. The CDR3 nucleotides are TGCGCCAGCAGCCACAACAGGGGCGGCGATGAAAAACTGTTTTTT.

The chain links TRBV7-9 to TRBJ1-1; D perhaps matches TRBD1 (6 bases). This CDR3 is 15 amino acids long. The V gene's germline CDR1 is SEHNR and CDR2 FQNEAQ (reference sequence). Trimming took 5 bases from V and 5 from J, leaving 18 bases between them. In DNA, the CDR3 is TGTGCCAGCAGCGAACTCACAGGGACGGGGACTGAAGCTTTCTTT. It yields the protein CASSELTGTGTEAFF.

J is TRBJ1-1 and V is TRBV6-5, with TRBD1 matching over 7 bases. Germline values: CDR1 MNHEY, CDR2 SVGAGI. With V trimmed by 9 bases and J by 6 bases, 7 bases remained unmatched. The CDR3 loop spans 12 amino acids. The chain's CDR3 is CARAGGWAEAFF. CDR3 in DNA: TGTGCCAGAGCAGGGGGGTGGGCTGAAGCTTTCTTT.

The chain combines TRBV28 with TRBJ1-1, with 7 bases matching TRBD1. J lost 2 bases, V lost 6 bases, and 3 bases had no gene match. Germline loops: CDR1 MDHEN, CDR2 SYDVKM. CDR3 length equals 13 residues. CDR3 sequence (DNA): TGTGCCAGCAGACGACAGGGTAACACTGAAGCTTTCTTT. It yields the protein CASRRQGNTEAFF. Together with reference TRBV28 and TRBJ1-1, the CDR3 gives the full variable domain: DVKVTQSSRYLVKRTGEKVFLECVQDMDHENMFWYRQDPGLGLRLIYFSYDVKMKEKGDIPEGYSVSREKKERFSLILESASTNQTSMYLCASRRQGNTEAFFGQGTRLTVV.

The chain employs TRBV11-2 and TRBJ2-2, with 10 nucleotides matching TRBD1. Losses at the gene ends were 5 bases for V and 4 bases for J; bases not matched to a gene: 16. The CDR3 covers 19 residues. Germline CDR1 is SGHAT and CDR2 is FQNNGV. CDR3 sequence: CASSAPGQGIPRGTGELFF. CDR3 nucleotide sequence: TGTGCCAGCAGCGCTCCGGGACAGGGGATCCCTCGAGGCACCGGGGAGCTGTTTTTT.

The chain has TRBV2 and TRBJ2-2, with D possibly TRBD1 on 6 matching bases. The CDR3 consists of 13 residues. Trimming removed 11 bases from V and 6 bases from J, with 16 bases in between. Germline-derived CDR1 and CDR2 are SNHLY and FYNNEI. The CDR3 region has the DNA TGTGCCGGTAGACAGGAGGAGGCCGGGGAGCTGTTTTTT. It translates to CAGRQEEAGELFF. The variable domain in full, with the rest retrieved from reference TRBV2 and TRBJ2-2, is EPEVTQTPSHQVTQMGQEVILRCVPISNHLYFYWYRQILGQKVEFLVSFYNNEISEKSEIFDDQFSVERPDGSNFTLKIRSTKLEDSAMYFCAGRQEEAGELFFGEGSRLTVL.

The chain employs TRBV19 and TRBJ1-6; the match to TRBD1 covers 7 bases. The CDR3 contains 14 residues. V lost 4 bases to trimming and J lost 10 bases; unmatched junction nucleotides: 7. CDR1 is LNHDA, CDR2 SQIVND, per germline (reference sequence). CDR3 sequence reads: CASSKTGSESPLHF. The DNA of the CDR3 is TGTGCCAGTAGTAAGACAGGGTCCGAATCACCCCTCCACTTT. The whole variable domain, filled in from reference TRBV19 and TRBJ1-6, reads DGGITQSPKYLFRKEGQNVTLSCEQNLNHDAMYWYRQDPGQGLRLIYYSQIVNDFQKGDIAEGYSVSREKKESFPLTVTSAQKNPTAFYLCASSKTGSESPLHFGNGTRLTVT.

The CDR3 sequence is CASSSGDLGNTIYF. CDR3 nucleotides: TGTGCCAGCAGTTCAGGGGATCTCGGAAACACCATATATTTT. The chain joins TRBV28 to TRBJ1-3; a weak D match, TRBD1 (6 bases). V gave up 4 bases and J gave up 4 bases, with 11 bases separating them. The CDR3 loop spans 14 amino acids. Germline loops: CDR1 MDHEN, CDR2 SYDVKM.

As regards this clone: In the same sample, other DNA sequences code for this CDR3. The chain joins TRBV15 to TRBJ2-7; D gene uncertain. This CDR3 is 14 amino acids long. The V gene lost 0 bases and the J gene lost 0 bases, with 6 bases spanning the gap. Germline assignment: CDR1 LNHNV and CDR2 YYDKDF (reference sequence). CDR3 protein: CATSRDPSSYEQYF. The DNA of the CDR3 is TGTGCCACCAGCAGAGATCCCTCCTCCTACGAGCAGTACTTC.

The genes are TRBV3-1 (or the pseudogene TRBV3-2) and TRBJ2-5; D perhaps matches TRBD2 (7 bases). Trimming shortened V by 0 bases and J by 7 bases, and 21 bases separated the two germline ends. CDR1 and CDR2 from the germline V gene are LGHDT and YNNKEL (reference sequence). The CDR3 loop spans 17 amino acids. Written as DNA, the CDR3 is TGTGCCAGCAGCCAAGAGCGGCGGGCGGGGGAACAGGGGACCCAGTACTTC. Translated: CASSQERRAGEQGTQYF.

The chain recombines TRBV19 with TRBJ1-3; D remains unclear. Trimming cost V 0 bases and J 1 base, with 7 bases left between them. CDR3 size: 15 residues. Germline V lookup: CDR1 LNHDA, CDR2 SQIVND (reference sequence). The DNA of the CDR3 is TGTGCCAGTAGTATAGACAGCGCGTCTGGAAACACCATATATTTT. Its translation: CASSIDSASGNTIYF.

The V gene is TRBV4-1, the J gene TRBJ1-5; 8 positions match TRBD1. Germline-derived CDR1 and CDR2 are MGHRA and YSYEKL. J was trimmed by 5 bases and V by 6 bases; bases with no gene match: 6. The CDR3 length is 14 residues. CDR3 sequence reads: CASRPTGGDQPQHF. The DNA for the CDR3 is TGCGCCAGCAGACCCACAGGGGGTGATCAGCCCCAGCATTTT.